This T cell receptor beta chain was captured in a study of blood T cell repertoires in COVID-19. V was trimmed by 5 bases and J by 4 bases, leaving 8 bases between them. Per the germline V gene, CDR1 is SGHTA and CDR2 is FQGNSA. The CDR3 is 12 amino acids. TCRdb keeps only in-frame clones here, not all; method: immunoSEQ multiplex PCR. The data hold about 170,000 clones, with over 70% observed a single time. Sequencing input: peripheral blood. This sequence was found in a woman in her sixties or seventies who had recovered from COVID-19. The chain employs TRBV7-2 and TRBJ1-2; no firm D call. This CDR3 is CASSRGPYGYTF. DNA of the CDR3: TGTGCCAGCAGCCGAGGCCCCTATGGCTACACCTTC.